This TCR beta chain was recorded in a study of memory CD4+ T cells and cytomegalovirus serostatus. The sort gate was single viable CD3+CD4+CD8-CD45RO+ cells for memory CD4+ T cells. Serum IgG to CMV pp150, pp28, p38 and p52 defined serostatus. Study-wide findings and caveats: The CMV-associated TCR signature appears largely within the CD4+ memory repertoire. CD4+ memory repertoires contained about two fifths of the roughly 160 reported CMV TCRbeta sequences.

Note on this clone: Its target is not known.

V dropped 8 bases and J dropped 0 bases, with 14 bases sitting between them. This CDR3 comprises 15 residues. Germline values: CDR1 MDHEN, CDR2 SYDVKM. The authors' processing: After removing out-of-frame reads, 2 million to 2.5 million distinct TCRbeta sequences remained. Sequencing used immunoSEQ multiplex PCR; TCRdb keeps in-frame clones, though not all of them. Clone size and the V and J calls come from that table; the DNA yielded D and trimming. The profile shows approximately 92,000 clones, about 80% of them singletons. Sequenced sample: memory CD4+ T cells from blood. The chain combines TRBV28 with TRBJ2-1; D call uncertain. This TCR came from an adult in good health and CMV-seropositive. The CDR3 here is CASLGLLSSYNEQFF. The CDR3 bases are TGTGCCAGCCTTGGCCTCCTTAGCTCCTACAATGAGCAGTTCTTC.